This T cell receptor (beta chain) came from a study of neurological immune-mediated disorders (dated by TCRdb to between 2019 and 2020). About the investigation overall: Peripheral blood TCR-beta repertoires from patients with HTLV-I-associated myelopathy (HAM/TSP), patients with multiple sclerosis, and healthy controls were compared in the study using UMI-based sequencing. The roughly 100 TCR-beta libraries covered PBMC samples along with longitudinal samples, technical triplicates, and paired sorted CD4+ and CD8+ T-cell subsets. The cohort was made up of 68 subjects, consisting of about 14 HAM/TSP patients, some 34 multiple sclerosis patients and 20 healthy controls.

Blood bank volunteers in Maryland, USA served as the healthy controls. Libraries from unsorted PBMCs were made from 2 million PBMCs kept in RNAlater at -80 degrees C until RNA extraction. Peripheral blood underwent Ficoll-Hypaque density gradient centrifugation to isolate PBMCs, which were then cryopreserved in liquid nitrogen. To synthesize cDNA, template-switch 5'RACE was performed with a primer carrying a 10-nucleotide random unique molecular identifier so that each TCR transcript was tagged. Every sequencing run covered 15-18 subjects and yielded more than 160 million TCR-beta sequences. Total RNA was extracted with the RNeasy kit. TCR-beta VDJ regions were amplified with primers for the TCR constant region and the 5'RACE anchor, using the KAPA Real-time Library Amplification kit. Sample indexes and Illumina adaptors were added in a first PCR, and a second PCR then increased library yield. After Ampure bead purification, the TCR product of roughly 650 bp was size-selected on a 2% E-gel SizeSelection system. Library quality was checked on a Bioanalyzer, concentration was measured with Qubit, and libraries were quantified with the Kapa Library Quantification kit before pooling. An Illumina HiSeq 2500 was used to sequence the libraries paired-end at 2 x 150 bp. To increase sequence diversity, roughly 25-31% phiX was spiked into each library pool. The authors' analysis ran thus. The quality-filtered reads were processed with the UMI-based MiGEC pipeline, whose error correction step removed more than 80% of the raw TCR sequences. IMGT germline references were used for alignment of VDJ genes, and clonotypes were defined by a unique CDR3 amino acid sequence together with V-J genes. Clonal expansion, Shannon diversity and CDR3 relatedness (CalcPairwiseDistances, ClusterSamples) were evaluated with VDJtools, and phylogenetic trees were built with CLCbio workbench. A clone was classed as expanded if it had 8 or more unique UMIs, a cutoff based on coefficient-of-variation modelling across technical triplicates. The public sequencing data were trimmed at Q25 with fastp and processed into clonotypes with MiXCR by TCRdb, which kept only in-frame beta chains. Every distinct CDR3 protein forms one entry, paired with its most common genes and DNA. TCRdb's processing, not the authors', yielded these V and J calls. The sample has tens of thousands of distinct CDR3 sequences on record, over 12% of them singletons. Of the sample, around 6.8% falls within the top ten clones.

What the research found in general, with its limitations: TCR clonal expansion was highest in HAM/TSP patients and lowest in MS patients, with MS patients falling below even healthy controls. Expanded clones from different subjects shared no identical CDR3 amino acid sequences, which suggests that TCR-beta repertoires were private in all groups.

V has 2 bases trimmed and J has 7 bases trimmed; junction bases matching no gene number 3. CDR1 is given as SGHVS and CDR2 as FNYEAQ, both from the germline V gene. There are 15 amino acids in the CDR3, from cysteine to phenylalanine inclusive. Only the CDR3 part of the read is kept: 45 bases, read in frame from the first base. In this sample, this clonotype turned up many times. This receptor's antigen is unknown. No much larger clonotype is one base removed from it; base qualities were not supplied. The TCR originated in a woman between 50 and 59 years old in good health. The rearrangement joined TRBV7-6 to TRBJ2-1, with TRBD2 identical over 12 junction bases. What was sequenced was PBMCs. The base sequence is TGTGCCAGCAGCTTAACTAGCGGGAGGTGGAATGAGCAGTTCTTC. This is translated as CASSLTSGRWNEQFF.